These 5 T cell receptor beta chains came from one sample sequenced in a study of T-cell reconstitution after alpha-beta-depleted transplantation in children. Unique molecular identifiers tagged the TCRbeta library. TCRdb recomputed calls from the PCR reads with MiXCR, one row per CDR3 protein. Seen here are more than 150,000 distinct CDR3 sequences, less than 15% observed once, and the top ten hold roughly 13%. This sample comprised PBMCs from the stem cell graft donor, obtained from the stem cell graft. The receptors here all came from a human donor who donated a stem cell graft to a child with acute lymphoblastic leukemia.

The table lists this clonotype with many counts. The V call is TRBV5-5, the J call TRBJ1-1; D perhaps matches TRBD1 (6 bases). Trimming took off 4 bases at V and 1 base at J, with 11 bases between the two ends. CDR1 is SGHKS, CDR2 YYEKEE, per germline (reference sequence). This CDR3 contains 14 residues. The CDR3, as DNA: TGTGCCAGCAGCCGGGACACTACGAACACTGAAGCTTTCTTT. It is translated as CASSRDTTNTEAFF.

This chain uses TRBV7-9 with TRBJ1-2; D perhaps matches TRBD1 (5 bases). The germline V and J ends were trimmed by 5 bases and 0 bases, with 19 bases remaining between them. The length of the CDR3 is 17 residues. Germline V gene lookup returns CDR1 SEHNR and CDR2 FQNEAQ (reference sequence). The CDR3 DNA reads TGTGCCAGCAGCACCAAGTCTACCCTGACAGCTAACTATGGCTACACCTTC. Amino acids: CASSTKSTLTANYGYTF.

V usage is TRBV25-1 and J usage is TRBJ2-6; D unclear. CDR1 is MGHDK and CDR2 is SYGVNS in the germline V gene. V was clipped by 2 bases and J by 0 bases, with 11 bases between them. The CDR3 is made up of 17 amino acids. CDR3 region: CASSESERHSGANVLTF. The CDR3 bases are TGTGCCAGCAGTGAAAGTGAAAGGCACTCTGGGGCCAACGTCCTGACTTTC.

There are a few counts of this clonotype. V and J are TRBV5-1 and TRBJ1-1, with TRBD1 matching 7 bases. The CDR3 loop spans 14 amino acids. Germline CDR1 reads SGHRS; CDR2 reads YFSETQ. Losses at the gene ends were 2 bases for V and 6 bases for J; bases not matched to a gene: 7. The chain's CDR3 is CASSLTGTVAEAFF. CDR3 sequence (DNA): TGCGCCAGCAGCTTAACCGGGACAGTGGCTGAAGCTTTCTTT.

The chain links TRBV5-4 to TRBJ2-1; D possibly corresponds to TRBD1 (6 bases). This CDR3 region has 14 residues. With 0 bases removed from V and 7 bases from J, the gap between germline ends came to 11 bases. Germline V gene sequence: CDR1 SGHNT, CDR2 YYREEE (reference sequence). The CDR3 nucleotides read TGTGCCAGCAGCTTGGCCCGCGGACAGAATGAGCAGTTCTTC. Amino acids: CASSLARGQNEQFF.